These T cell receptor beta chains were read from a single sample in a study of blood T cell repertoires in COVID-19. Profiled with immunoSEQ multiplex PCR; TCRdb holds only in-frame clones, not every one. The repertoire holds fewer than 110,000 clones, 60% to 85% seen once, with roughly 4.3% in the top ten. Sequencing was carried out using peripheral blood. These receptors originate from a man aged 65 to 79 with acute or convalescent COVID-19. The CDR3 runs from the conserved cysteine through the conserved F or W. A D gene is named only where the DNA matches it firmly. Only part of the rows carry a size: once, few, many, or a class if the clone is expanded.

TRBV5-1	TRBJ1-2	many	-	CASSLAPDSNYGYTF	TGCGCCAGCAGCTTGGCACCGGACAGCAACTATGGCTACACCTTC
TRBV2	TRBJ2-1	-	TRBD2	CASSPSGGPGEQFF	TGTGCCAGCAGTCCCAGCGGGGGGCCTGGTGAGCAGTTCTTC
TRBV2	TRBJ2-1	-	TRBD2	CASKRGGSSYNEQFF	TGTGCCAGCAAGAGGGGAGGGAGCTCCTACAATGAGCAGTTCTTC
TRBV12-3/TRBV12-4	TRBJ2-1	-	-	CASSKTGRDEQFF	TGTGCCAGCAGTAAGACAGGACGGGATGAGCAGTTCTTC
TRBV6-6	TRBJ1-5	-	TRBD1	CASSTRTGDSNQPQHF	TGTGCCAGCAGTACGAGGACAGGCGATAGCAATCAGCCCCAGCATTTT
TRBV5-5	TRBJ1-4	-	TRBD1	CASSAGGSTNEKLFF	TGTGCCAGCAGCGCAGGGGGTTCAACTAATGAAAAACTGTTTTTT
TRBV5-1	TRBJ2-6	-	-	CASSLYGSGGGGANVLTF	TGCGCCAGCAGCTTGTATGGGTCAGGGGGAGGTGGGGCCAACGTCCTGACTTTC
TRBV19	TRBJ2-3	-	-	CASSVDSSTDTQYF	TGTGCCAGTAGCGTGGACAGCAGCACAGATACGCAGTATTTT
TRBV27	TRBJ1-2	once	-	CASSRAQGSRGYTF	TGTGCCAGCAGCCGTGCTCAGGGAAGTAGGGGCTACACCTTC
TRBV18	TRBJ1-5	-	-	CASSPTGGWNQPQHF	TGTGCCAGCTCACCCACAGGCGGTTGGAATCAGCCCCAGCATTTT
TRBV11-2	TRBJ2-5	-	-	CASSLEPGWETQYF	TGTGCCAGCAGCTTAGAACCGGGGTGGGAGACCCAGTACTTC
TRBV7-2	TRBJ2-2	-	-	CASSLGSPGQATGELFF	TGTGCCAGCAGCTTAGGATCCCCCGGACAAGCTACCGGGGAGCTGTTTTTT
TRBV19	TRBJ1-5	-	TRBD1	CASSGLRQGPPYSNQPQHF	TGTGCCAGTAGCGGGTTGAGACAGGGGCCGCCCTATAGCAATCAGCCCCAGCATTTT
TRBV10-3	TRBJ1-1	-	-	CAISDPYKTVGAFF	TGTGCCATCAGTGACCCTTATAAAACAGTGGGCGCTTTCTTT
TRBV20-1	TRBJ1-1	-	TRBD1	CSASETGWNTEAFF	TGCAGTGCTAGTGAGACAGGGTGGAACACTGAAGCTTTCTTT
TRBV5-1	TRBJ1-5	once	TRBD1	CASSSGTGAGNQPQHF	TGCGCCAGCAGCTCCGGGACAGGGGCTGGCAATCAGCCCCAGCATTTT
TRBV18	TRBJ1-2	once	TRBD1	CASSPEAGGIGYGYTF	TGTGCCAGCTCACCAGAGGCAGGGGGCATCGGCTATGGCTACACCTTC
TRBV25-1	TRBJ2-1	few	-	CASSPRYNEQFF	TGTGCCAGCAGTCCTAGGTACAATGAGCAGTTCTTC
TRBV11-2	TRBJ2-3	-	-	CASSPLPGGTDTQYF	TGTGCCAGCAGCCCTCTTCCAGGGGGGACAGATACGCAGTATTTT
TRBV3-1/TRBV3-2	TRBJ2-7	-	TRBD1	CASSQRRGSSAGGNYEQYF	TGTGCCAGCAGCCAACGGCGAGGGTCGTCGGCAGGGGGAAACTACGAGCAGTACTTC
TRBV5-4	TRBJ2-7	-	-	CASSLTDYEQYF	TGTGCCAGCAGCTTGACTGACTACGAGCAGTACTTC
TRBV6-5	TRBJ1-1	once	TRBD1	CASSYTIGTGNTEAFF	TGTGCCAGCAGTTACACCATCGGGACAGGTAACACTGAAGCTTTCTTT
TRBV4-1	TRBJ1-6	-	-	CASSQEGVGSPLHF	TGCGCCAGCAGCCAAGAAGGGGTCGGTTCACCCCTCCACTTT
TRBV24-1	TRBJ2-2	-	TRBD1	CATSGRQGGNTGELFF	TGTGCCACCAGTGGTAGACAGGGGGGGAACACCGGGGAGCTGTTTTTT
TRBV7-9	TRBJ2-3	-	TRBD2	CASSSQTSGGTDTQYF	TGTGCCAGCAGCTCCCAGACTAGCGGGGGCACAGATACGCAGTATTTT
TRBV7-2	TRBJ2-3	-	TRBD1	CASSLTGTVIPRATDTQYF	TGTGCCAGCAGCTTAACCGGGACAGTGATCCCTAGGGCGACAGATACGCAGTATTTT
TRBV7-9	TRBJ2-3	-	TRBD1	CASSSGQGWDTQYF	TGTGCCAGCAGCTCTGGACAGGGATGGGATACGCAGTATTTT
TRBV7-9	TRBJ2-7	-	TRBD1	CASSPSDRDEQYF	TGTGCCAGCAGCCCTTCGGACAGGGACGAGCAGTACTTC
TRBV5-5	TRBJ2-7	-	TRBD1	CASSLGTGIHEQYF	TGTGCCAGCAGCTTAGGGACAGGGATCCACGAGCAGTACTTC
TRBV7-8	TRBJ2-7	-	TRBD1	CASSLAHGQGYEQYF	TGTGCCAGCAGCTTAGCGCACGGACAGGGATACGAGCAGTACTTC
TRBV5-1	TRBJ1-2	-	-	CASSDQGQGYGYTF	TGCGCCAGCAGTGATCAAGGACAAGGCTATGGCTACACCTTC
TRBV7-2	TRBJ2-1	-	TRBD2	CASSLTGGSYNEQFF	TGTGCCAGCAGCTTAACGGGGGGCTCCTACAATGAGCAGTTCTTC
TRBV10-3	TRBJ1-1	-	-	CAISEQEGTEAFF	TGTGCCATCAGTGAACAGGAGGGCACTGAAGCTTTCTTT
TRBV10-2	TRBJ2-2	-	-	CASRDTLNTGELFF	TGCGCCAGCAGGGACACTCTGAACACCGGGGAGCTGTTTTTT
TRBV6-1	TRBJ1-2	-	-	CASSEVGGRYGYTF	TGTGCCAGCAGTGAAGTAGGAGGGCGCTATGGCTACACCTTC
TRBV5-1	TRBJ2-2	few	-	CASSLEPSTGELFF	TGCGCCAGCAGCTTGGAACCCAGCACCGGGGAGCTGTTTTTT
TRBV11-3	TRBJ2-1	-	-	CASSLRRGNEQFF	TGTGCCAGCAGCTTACGAAGGGGCAATGAGCAGTTCTTC
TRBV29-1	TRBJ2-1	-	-	CSVDGPTPYNEQFF	TGCAGCGTTGATGGTCCGACACCGTACAATGAGCAGTTCTTC
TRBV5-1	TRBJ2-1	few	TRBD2	CASSPAGGTYNEQFF	TGCGCCAGCAGCCCCGCGGGGGGTACCTACAATGAGCAGTTCTTC
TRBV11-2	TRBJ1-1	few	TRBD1	CASSSRTGNTEAFF	TGTGCCAGCAGCTCCCGGACAGGGAACACTGAAGCTTTCTTT
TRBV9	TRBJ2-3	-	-	CASSVRDRTDTQYF	TGTGCCAGCAGCGTACGGGATCGCACAGATACGCAGTATTTT
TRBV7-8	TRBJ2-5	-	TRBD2	CASSATSVGETQYF	TGTGCCAGCAGCGCGACTAGCGTTGGAGAGACCCAGTACTTC
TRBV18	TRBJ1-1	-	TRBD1	CASSWGQQNTEAFF	TGTGCCAGCTCATGGGGACAGCAGAACACTGAAGCTTTCTTT
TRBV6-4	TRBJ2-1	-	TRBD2	CASSSSGGGSYNEQFF	TGTGCCAGCAGTTCAAGCGGGGGGGGCTCCTACAATGAGCAGTTCTTC
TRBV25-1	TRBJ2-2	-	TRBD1	CASRARTGNTGELFF	TGTGCCAGCCGAGCTAGGACAGGGAACACCGGGGAGCTGTTTTTT
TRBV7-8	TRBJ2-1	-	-	CASSPVGGTYNEQFF	TGTGCCAGCAGCCCTGTAGGAGGGACCTACAATGAGCAGTTCTTC
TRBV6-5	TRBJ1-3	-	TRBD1	CASSSGGRGNTIYF	TGTGCCAGCAGTTCAGGGGGCAGGGGAAACACCATATATTTT
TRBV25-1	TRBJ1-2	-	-	CATMGLSNYGYTF	TGTGCCACTATGGGACTCTCGAACTATGGCTACACCTTC
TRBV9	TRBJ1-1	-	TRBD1	CASSFGTGSEAFF	TGTGCCAGCAGCTTCGGGACAGGGTCTGAAGCTTTCTTT
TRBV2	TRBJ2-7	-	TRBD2	CASVAGGRGEQYF	TGTGCCAGCGTAGCGGGGGGGCGAGGCGAGCAGTACTTC
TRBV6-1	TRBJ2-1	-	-	CASSELASNRNEQFF	TGTGCCAGCAGTGAACTAGCGTCAAATCGTAATGAGCAGTTCTTC
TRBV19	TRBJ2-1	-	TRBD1	CATGTGFNNEQFF	TGTGCCACAGGGACAGGGTTCAACAATGAGCAGTTCTTC